This T cell receptor (beta chain) comes out of a study of identical twins. Broader study findings: For monozygotic twins, models underestimated out-of-frame TCR alpha sharing. Insertion counts were lower in abundant cord blood beta clonotypes, a trend that memory repertoires did not show. Analyses based on zero insertions could be partly confounded by invariant MAIT and iNKT cells.

On this clonotype itself: Its antigen is still unknown.

CDR3 size: 18 residues. The V gene lost 4 bases and the J gene lost 0 bases, with 21 bases spanning the gap. Germline assignment: CDR1 SGHRS and CDR2 YFSETQ. Each CDR3 protein is one row after TCRdb ran MiXCR on the 5' RACE reads. This table holds some 1,600,000 distinct CDR3 sequences, around a third found once. This chain joins TRBV5-1 and TRBJ2-3; D perhaps matches TRBD1 (6 bases). The clonotype was recovered from a newborn girl in good health. The sample taken for sequencing was cord blood. CDR3 in DNA: TGCGCCAGCAGCGACTCAACCGGGACATATACTAGCACAGATACGCAGTATTTT. This gives the protein CASSDSTGTYTSTDTQYF.